Described below is a single T cell receptor (beta chain) sequence and its context. MiXCR, applied by TCRdb to the RT-PCR reads, yields one record per CDR3 protein. The sample has 800,000 to 1,000,000 distinct CDR3 sequences; over 15% are singletons. This sample stems from a study of patients and donors after allogeneic stem cell transplantation. V shed 5 bases, J shed 3 bases, and the junction held 11 bases outside the gene matches. The length of the CDR3 is 19 residues. Germline V gene sequence: CDR1 SGHAT, CDR2 FQNNGV. V is TRBV11-2 and J is TRBJ2-1; 15 nucleotides match TRBD2. The sequence was collected from a human donor who was either an allogeneic HSCT recipient or a stem cell or donor lymphocyte infusion donor (not recorded which). It is not recorded whose cells these are; they may come from a transplant donor. Sequences were obtained from blood, either unsorted or a sorted T cell fraction (not recorded which). The CDR3 DNA sequence: TGTGCCAGCAGCCGAGAAGGACTAGCGGGAGGGCTACTCTACAATGAGCAGTTCTTC. This encodes CASSREGLAGGLLYNEQFF.